A single sample gave rise to the 8 T cell receptor beta chains below, sequenced in a study of cytomegalovirus exposure and HLA in healthy donors. PCR employed 60 Vbeta and 13 Jbeta primers. Sequencing was performed with immunoSEQ multiplex PCR; in TCRdb, only in-frame clones are kept and a portion is missing. There are about 150,000 clones in the sample; 70% to 80% occur only once, and 7.7% lies in the top ten. Sequences were obtained from PBMCs. All receptors derive from a man younger than 40 in good health and CMV-seropositive.

J is TRBJ2-7 and V is TRBV21-1; TRBD2 reflects the table's D call only, with no check against the DNA. TRBV21-1 is an annotated pseudogene. The CDR3 is 18 residues long. The CDR3 region has the DNA TGTGCCAGCAGCACGACTAGCGGGAGTGACCTCGTACCCTACGAGCAGTACTTC. Translating it yields CASSTTSGSDLVPYEQYF.

V and J are TRBV9 and TRBJ2-2; 8 bases are a match to TRBD2. The CDR3 covers 16 residues. Germline V gives CDR1 SGDLS, CDR2 YYNGEE. The V gene end was trimmed by 4 bases and the J gene end by 2 bases; junction bases not matched to a gene: 7. The DNA for the CDR3 is TGTGCCAGCAGCCCCCCTAGCGGGCCTAACACCGGGGAGCTGTTTTTT. It specifies CASSPPSGPNTGELFF.

This CDR3 is CASSARGPSSYEQYF. In DNA, the CDR3 is TGTGCCAGTAGTGCCAGGGGGCCGAGCTCCTACGAGCAGTACTTC. The J gene is TRBJ2-7, the V gene TRBV19, with 8 bases that match TRBD1. This CDR3 contains 15 residues. V was clipped by 5 bases and J by 0 bases; unmatched bases: 6. Germline CDR1 reads LNHDA; CDR2 reads SQIVND (reference sequence).

This chain connects TRBV27 to TRBJ2-5, with D maybe TRBD2 (6 bases). CDR1 and CDR2 (germline): MNHEY, SMNVEV (reference sequence). CDR3 size: 15 residues. Trimming pared 2 bases from V and 4 bases from J, leaving 14 bases between. The CDR3 loop is CASSLEGWRGETQYF. The CDR3 nucleotides read TGTGCCAGCAGTTTAGAGGGATGGAGGGGAGAGACCCAGTACTTC.

The chain employs TRBV23-1 and TRBJ1-6, with TRBD1 identical over 7 bases. TRBV23-1 is classed as an ORF, of uncertain function. V dropped 0 bases and J dropped 6; count of bases not matched to a gene: 17. The length of the CDR3 is 20 residues. The CDR3: CASSQSEGAAWRGGNSPLHF. The CDR3 DNA is TGCGCCAGCAGTCAATCCGAGGGGGCGGCGTGGCGGGGGGGTAATTCACCCCTCCACTTT.

The chain recombines TRBV7-6 with TRBJ2-2; the match to TRBD1 covers 7 bases. This CDR3 is built from 19 residues. In germline, CDR1 is SGHVS, CDR2 FNYEAQ. J gave up 3 bases and V 3 bases, and 16 bases lay outside the gene matches. The CDR3 sequence is CASSLEEGALNRDTGELFF. As DNA, the CDR3 is TGTGCCAGCAGCTTGGAAGAGGGGGCTCTCAATCGTGACACCGGGGAGCTGTTTTTT.

V usage is TRBV19 and J usage is TRBJ1-1; no firm D call. Germline CDR1 is LNHDA and CDR2 is SQIVND (reference sequence). The length of the CDR3 is 13 residues. V was clipped by 8 bases and J by 1 base, with 11 bases between them. The CDR3: CASRGVPNTEAFF. In nucleotides, the CDR3 is TGTGCCAGTCGCGGGGTGCCGAACACTGAAGCTTTCTTT. Full variable domain (outside the CDR3, taken from reference TRBV19 and TRBJ1-1): DGGITQSPKYLFRKEGQNVTLSCEQNLNHDAMYWYRQDPGQGLRLIYYSQIVNDFQKGDIAEGYSVSREKKESFPLTVTSAQKNPTAFYLCASRGVPNTEAFFGQGTRLTVV.

The chain joins TRBV2 to TRBJ1-1; D ambiguous. This CDR3 has 13 amino acids. Trimming removed 5 bases at V and 1 base at J, with 8 bases between. The germline V gene has CDR1 SNHLY and CDR2 FYNNEI. The DNA for the CDR3 is TGTGCCAGCAGTCCGCGTTGGAACACTGAAGCTTTCTTT. Translated, it gives CASSPRWNTEAFF.